One sample yielded the 28 T cell receptor beta chains listed below, sequenced in a study of Ad26.COV2.S vaccination and SARS-CoV-2 variants. Noted treatment: 15 to 20 received Ad26.COV2.S at low or high dose, single or two shots; about 5 received placebo; per-sample allocation not given. Day 63 following the first vaccine or placebo injection was when the samples were taken. Sequencing used immunoSEQ multiplex PCR; TCRdb keeps in-frame clones, though not all of them. Seen here are over 400,000 clones, 92% observed once, and the top ten hold less than 2%. The source was peripheral blood, collected in a trial of Ad26.COV2.S vaccine versus placebo. The receptors derive from a person aged 18 to 65 who received the Ad26.COV2.S COVID-19 vaccine or a placebo.

CDR3 region: CASSIVGGQRPQHF. CDR3 sequence (DNA): TGTGCCAGTAGTATAGTAGGGGGGCAGAGGCCCCAGCATTTT. This chain uses TRBV19 with TRBJ1-5, with D possibly TRBD1 on 6 matching bases. CDR1 and CDR2 (germline): LNHDA, SQIVND (reference sequence). Trimming shortened V by 1 base and J by 9 bases, and 13 bases separated the two germline ends. The CDR3 spans 14 residues.

The rearrangement links TRBV4-3 to TRBJ2-7; the D is unclear. The CDR3 is 14 residues long. Germline V gene sequence: CDR1 LGHNA, CDR2 YSLEER. V gave up 10 bases and J gave up 1 base, with 17 bases separating them. Here the CDR3 reads CATSRAPGSYEQYF. The CDR3, as DNA: TGCGCCACCAGTCGAGCCCCTGGGTCCTACGAGCAGTACTTC.

This clone was observed a single time. The rearrangement joins TRBV19 to TRBJ1-4; no clear D. V gave up 4 bases and J gave up 6 bases, with 9 bases separating them. The CDR3 sequence is 13 residues long. Germline V gene lookup returns CDR1 LNHDA and CDR2 SQIVND (reference sequence). CDR3 region: CASSTSPDEKLFF. CDR3 coding DNA: TGTGCCAGTAGTACTTCCCCGGATGAAAAACTGTTTTTT.

V and J are TRBV18 and TRBJ1-4; D gene uncertain. Trimming left V 3 bases short and J 10 bases short, with 15 bases between. The V gene's germline CDR1 is KGHSH and CDR2 LQKENI. This CDR3 comprises 14 residues. The CDR3 loop reads CASSPEGATGKLFF. CDR3 bases: TGTGCCAGCTCACCCGAAGGAGCGACGGGAAAACTGTTTTTT. The full variable domain, its missing parts supplied by reference TRBV18 and TRBJ1-4, is NAGVMQNPRHLVRRRGQEARLRCSPMKGHSHVYWYRQLPEEGLKFMVYLQKENIIDESGMPKERFSAEFPKEGPSILRIQQVVRGDSAAYFCASSPEGATGKLFFGSGTQLSVL.

The CDR3 sequence: CAWARGLAGLGYNEQFF. CDR3 nucleotides: TGTGCCTGGGCCCGAGGACTAGCGGGGTTGGGCTACAATGAGCAGTTCTTC. The gene calls are TRBV30 and TRBJ2-1, with 12 bases fitting TRBD2. Germline V CDR1 and CDR2: GTSNPN, SVGIG (reference sequence). V was pared by 5 bases and J by 3 bases, with 11 bases of the junction left unmatched. This CDR3 comprises 17 residues. Full variable domain (missing parts from reference TRBV30 and TRBJ2-1): SQTIHQWPATLVQPVGSPLSLECTVEGTSNPNLYWYRQAAGRGLQLLFYSVGIGQISSEVPQNLSASRPQDRQFILSSKKLLLSDSGFYLCAWARGLAGLGYNEQFFGPGTRLTVL.

V gene TRBV18 combines with J gene TRBJ2-5; tentative D call: TRBD1 (6 bases). CDR1 is KGHSH and CDR2 is LQKENI in the germline V gene. The V gene lost 3 bases and the J gene lost 2 bases, with 10 bases spanning the gap. The CDR3 is 14 amino acids. The CDR3: CASSPGHLQETQYF. CDR3 coding DNA: TGTGCCAGCTCACCGGGACACCTACAAGAGACCCAGTACTTC.

The chain joins TRBV6-2 or TRBV6-3 to TRBJ2-3, with 8 bases matching TRBD2. V lost 4 bases to trimming and J lost 0 bases; unmatched junction nucleotides: 12. The CDR3 covers 18 residues. Germline-derived CDR1 and CDR2 are MNHEY and SVGEGT. In DNA form, the CDR3 reads TGTGCCAGCAGTTTGCTAGCGGGTACACGCTCTAGCACAGATACGCAGTATTTT. This sequence encodes CASSLLAGTRSSTDTQYF.

The V gene is TRBV27, the J gene TRBJ1-1; unclear D gene. The CDR3 spans 13 residues. The V end lost 0 bases, the J end lost 5 bases, and 7 bases lay between the germline ends. CDR1 and CDR2 from the germline V gene are MNHEY and SMNVEV (reference sequence). CDR3 in DNA: TGTGCCAGCAGTTTATCAGTCCTAACTGAAGCTTTCTTT. Its protein is CASSLSVLTEAFF.

This clone came up once. The chain has TRBV10-3 and TRBJ1-3; D remains unclear. Germline V lookup: CDR1 ENHRY, CDR2 SYGVKD. CDR3 size: 14 residues. V lost 3 bases and J lost 0, with 6 bases in between. The CDR3 is CAISEIDSGNTIYF. The CDR3 bases are TGTGCCATCAGTGAAATAGACTCTGGAAACACCATATATTTT.

The CDR3 DNA is TGTGCCAGCAGTTTATACCAGGGAGATCGTGGTGGCTACACCTTC. Protein sequence: CASSLYQGDRGGYTF. The chain carries TRBV27 and TRBJ1-2, with D possibly TRBD1 on 5 matching bases. V gave up 1 base and J gave up 7 bases, with 16 bases separating them. Germline assignment: CDR1 MNHEY and CDR2 SMNVEV (reference sequence). This CDR3 has 15 amino acids.

The chain combines TRBV11-2 with TRBJ2-3; D remains unclear. Trimming pared 0 bases from V and 2 bases from J, leaving 12 bases between. The length of the CDR3 is 16 residues. Germline CDR1 reads SGHAT; CDR2 reads FQNNGV. The CDR3 here is CASSLEGLLPTDTQYF. The CDR3 nucleotides are TGTGCCAGCAGCTTAGAGGGCCTTCTCCCCACAGATACGCAGTATTTT.

This chain links TRBV7-2 with TRBJ1-4, with D perhaps matching TRBD1 (6 bases). The CDR3 is 15 residues long. Trimming shortened V by 5 bases and J by 4 bases, and 14 bases separated the two germline ends. Germline CDR1 and CDR2: SGHTA and FQGNSA. The DNA for the CDR3 is TGTGCCAGCAGCCGTGGACAGCTCGGTAATGAAAAACTGTTTTTT. Amino acid sequence: CASSRGQLGNEKLFF. Variable domain in full (rest from reference TRBV7-2 and TRBJ1-4): GAGVSQSPSNKVTEKGKDVELRCDPISGHTALYWYRQSLGQGLEFLIYFQGNSAPDKSGLPSDRFSAERTGGSVSTLTIQRTQQEDSAVYLCASSRGQLGNEKLFFGSGTQLSVL.

This clone was detected only once. The gene calls are TRBV2 and TRBJ1-1; 7 nucleotides align to TRBD1. J was trimmed by 1 base and V by 6 bases; bases with no gene match: 8. Germline CDR1 is SNHLY and CDR2 is FYNNEI. The CDR3 spans 15 residues. In DNA, the CDR3 is TGTGCCAGCAGCAAAACCGACAGGGCGAACACTGAAGCTTTCTTT. This codes for CASSKTDRANTEAFF.

The rearrangement links TRBV28 to TRBJ2-7, with 8 bases fitting TRBD2. V was pared by 2 bases and J by 4 bases, with 4 bases of the junction left unmatched. Germline V gives CDR1 MDHEN, CDR2 SYDVKM. The CDR3 is 14 amino acids. The CDR3 is CASSLVAGLYEQYF. The CDR3 DNA reads TGTGCCAGCAGTTTAGTAGCGGGGCTTTACGAGCAGTACTTC.

This sequence joins TRBV15 and TRBJ2-7; D possibly matches TRBD1 or TRBD2 (5 bases each). The V and J ends lost 1 base and 6 bases respectively, with 13 bases between them. Germline CDR1 is LNHNV and CDR2 is YYDKDF (reference sequence). The length of the CDR3 is 14 residues. For the CDR3, the DNA is TGTGCCACCAGCAGAGGGGGGTACGGTTTCGAGCAGTACTTC. This translates into CATSRGGYGFEQYF.

V usage is TRBV11-2 and J usage is TRBJ2-5, with D perhaps TRBD2 (5 bases). Per the germline V gene, CDR1 is SGHAT and CDR2 is FQNNGV. The CDR3 is made up of 13 amino acids. The V and J ends lost 2 bases and 3 bases respectively, with 7 bases between them. CDR3 residues: CASSLSGEETQYF. DNA of the CDR3: TGTGCCAGCAGCTTAAGCGGTGAAGAGACCCAGTACTTC. Full variable domain (outside the CDR3, taken from reference TRBV11-2 and TRBJ2-5): EAGVAQSPRYKIIEKRQSVAFWCNPISGHATLYWYQQILGQGPKLLIQFQNNGVVDDSQLPKDRFSAERLKGVDSTLKIQPAKLEDSAVYLCASSLSGEETQYFGPGTRLLVL.

The chain couples TRBV18 to TRBJ1-2; D not resolved. The V end was cut by 1 base, the J end by 4 bases, with 16 bases between. There are 16 residues in the CDR3. Germline loops: CDR1 KGHSH, CDR2 LQKENI. The CDR3 is CASSPRIARDPYGYTF. In DNA form, the CDR3 reads TGTGCCAGCTCACCACGGATAGCTCGGGATCCCTATGGCTACACCTTC.

The J gene is TRBJ1-2, the V gene TRBV15; D perhaps matches TRBD1 (5 bases). The CDR3 covers 16 residues. Trimming shortened V by 1 base and J by 4 bases, and 16 bases separated the two germline ends. Germline assignment: CDR1 LNHNV and CDR2 YYDKDF (reference sequence). The CDR3 loop is CATSRGAGGGGYGYTF. The CDR3 bases are TGTGCCACCAGCAGAGGGGCCGGCGGGGGTGGCTATGGCTACACCTTC.

The V and J genes are TRBV30 and TRBJ2-7, with D possibly matching TRBD2 (7 bases). V lost 3 bases to trimming and J lost 3 bases, with 15 bases between them. The CDR3 sequence is 14 residues long. CDR1 is GTSNPN, CDR2 SVGIG, per germline (reference sequence). The CDR3 spells CAWRGAGARYEQYF. CDR3 bases: TGTGCCTGGAGGGGGGCGGGGGCCCGCTACGAGCAGTACTTC.

This chain uses TRBV13 with TRBJ2-7; D is ambiguous. V dropped 0 bases and J dropped 6 bases, with 21 bases sitting between them. Germline V lookup: CDR1 PRHDT, CDR2 FYEKMQ (reference sequence). The CDR3 is made up of 17 amino acids. The CDR3: CASSLGPLAAGFSEQYF. DNA for the CDR3: TGTGCCAGCAGCTTAGGACCCCTGGCAGCCGGGTTTTCCGAGCAGTACTTC.

V gene TRBV30 combines with J gene TRBJ1-6, with a possible D match to TRBD1 (5 bases). The CDR3 length is 14 residues. Germline V lookup: CDR1 GTSNPN, CDR2 SVGIG (reference sequence). V was pared by 2 bases and J by 9 bases, with 14 bases between. The CDR3 sequence is CAWSLSGGGSPLHF. In DNA form, the CDR3 reads TGTGCCTGGAGTCTTTCGGGGGGTGGTTCACCCCTCCACTTT.

V usage is TRBV30 and J usage is TRBJ2-2, with D perhaps being TRBD1 or TRBD2 (5 bases each). V lost 5 bases, J lost 5 bases, and 12 bases lay in between. CDR1 and CDR2 from the germline V gene are GTSNPN and SVGIG (reference sequence). The CDR3 contains 13 residues. As DNA, the CDR3 is TGTGCCTGGGGGACGGGGAGTACCGGGGAGCTGTTTTTT. Its translation: CAWGTGSTGELFF.

V gene TRBV11-2 combines with J gene TRBJ1-1; D may be TRBD1 (5 bases). Trimming left V 5 bases short and J 5 bases short, with 15 bases between. The CDR3 spans 14 residues. Germline-derived CDR1 and CDR2 are SGHAT and FQNNGV. CDR3 sequence: CASSNRREGTEAFF. Written as DNA, the CDR3 is TGTGCCAGCAGCAACCGACGGGAGGGGACTGAAGCTTTCTTT.

The chain has TRBV27 and TRBJ2-7; 9 bases map to TRBD2. CDR3 length: 14 amino acids. CDR1 is MNHEY, CDR2 SMNVEV, per germline (reference sequence). The ends lost 6 bases at V and 0 bases at J; junction bases unmatched: 3. The CDR3 DNA reads as TGTGCCAGCAGCCCTAGCGGGGTCTCCTACGAGCAGTACTTC. It encodes CASSPSGVSYEQYF.

This chain connects TRBV19 to TRBJ2-7; D is undetermined. The CDR3 contains 14 residues. Trimming took 5 bases from V and 0 from J, leaving 11 bases between them. The germline gives CDR1 LNHDA, CDR2 SQIVND (reference sequence). DNA for the CDR3: TGTGCCAGTAGTCTATACTATAACTCCTACGAGCAGTACTTC. This encodes CASSLYYNSYEQYF.

The genes are TRBV5-1 and TRBJ2-3, with TRBD1 matching over 7 bases. Germline CDR1 reads SGHRS; CDR2 reads YFSETQ. J lost 4 bases, V lost 3 bases, and 14 bases had no gene match. CDR3 length: 17 amino acids. The CDR3 bases are TGCGCCAGCAGCTCACGACCAGGGGGAAGTATCGCAGATACGCAGTATTTT. Translated, it gives CASSSRPGGSIADTQYF.

The chain joins TRBV5-1 to TRBJ2-7; 8 bases agree with TRBD2. CDR1 SGHRS and CDR2 YFSETQ come from the germline V gene. The ends lost 0 bases at V and 2 bases at J; junction bases unmatched: 1. This CDR3 is 14 amino acids long. CDR3 DNA: TGCGCCAGCAGCTTGGGGGGACTAGCCTACGAGCAGTACTTC. Encoded protein: CASSLGGLAYEQYF.

V gene TRBV2 combines with J gene TRBJ1-1; D remains ambiguous. Trimming shortened V by 9 bases and J by 1 base, and 12 bases separated the two germline ends. The V gene's germline CDR1 is SNHLY and CDR2 FYNNEI. CDR3 size: 13 residues. CDR3 DNA sequence: TGTGCCAGTCGTTTTCAAGCGAACACTGAAGCTTTCTTT. It is translated as CASRFQANTEAFF.